There are many counts of the clone carrying this T cell receptor (beta chain). Its matching antigen is unknown. Trimming cost V 4 bases and J 1 base, with 14 bases left between them. The CDR3 extends over 15 amino acids. Germline-derived CDR1 and CDR2 are MGHRA and YSYEKL. These data belong to a study of T cells after yellow fever vaccination. Overall study findings and caveats: Some clonotypes were seen in both the CD4 and the CD8 compartments. These made up a small share and likely arose from convergent recombination. By day 5 rather than day 15, the secondary response had peaked, though it was weaker.

TCRdb re-analysed the 5' RACE reads in MiXCR, keeping a single row per CDR3 protein. The sample has about 500,000 distinct CDR3 sequences, roughly 17% seen once. The material sequenced was PBMCs, taken 5 days after the first yellow fever vaccination. The J gene is TRBJ2-7, the V gene TRBV4-1, with D perhaps TRBD1 (6 bases). The source is a man aged 18-30 years who received the YFV17D yellow fever vaccine. The CDR3 coding sequence is TGCGCCAGCAGCCTCACCTCCGGGACATCCTACGAGCAGTACGTC. Residues: CASSLTSGTSYEQYV.